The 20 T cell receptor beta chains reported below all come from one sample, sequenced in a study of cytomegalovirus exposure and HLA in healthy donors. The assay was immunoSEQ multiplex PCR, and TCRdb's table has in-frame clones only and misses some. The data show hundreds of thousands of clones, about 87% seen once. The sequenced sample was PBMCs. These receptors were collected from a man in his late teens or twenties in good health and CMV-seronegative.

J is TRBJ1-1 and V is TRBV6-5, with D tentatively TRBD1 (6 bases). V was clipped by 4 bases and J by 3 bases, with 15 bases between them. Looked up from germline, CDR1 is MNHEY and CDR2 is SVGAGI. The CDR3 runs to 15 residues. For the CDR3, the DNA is TGTGCCAGCAGTTCTTACAGGGCCTTGGACACTGAAGCTTTCTTT. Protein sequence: CASSSYRALDTEAFF.

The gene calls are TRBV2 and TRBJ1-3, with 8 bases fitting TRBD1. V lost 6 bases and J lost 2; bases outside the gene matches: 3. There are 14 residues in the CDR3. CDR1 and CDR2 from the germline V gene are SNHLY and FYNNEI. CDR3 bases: TGTGCCAGCAGAGTACAGGGGGCTGGAAACACCATATATTTT. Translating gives CASRVQGAGNTIYF.

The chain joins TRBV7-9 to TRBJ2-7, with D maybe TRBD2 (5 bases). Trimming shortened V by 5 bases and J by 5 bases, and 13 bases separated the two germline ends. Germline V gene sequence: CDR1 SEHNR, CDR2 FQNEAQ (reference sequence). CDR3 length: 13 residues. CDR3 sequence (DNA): TGTGCCAGCAGCCGAGGGTTCTTGGACGAGCAGTACTTC. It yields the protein CASSRGFLDEQYF.

CDR3 nucleotide sequence: TGTGCCAGCAGCTTAGCGGGGGGACGCACAGATACGCAGTATTTT. It encodes CASSLAGGRTDTQYF. The V call is TRBV7-2, the J call TRBJ2-3; D might be TRBD2 (6 bases). Germline V gene data show CDR1 as SGHTA and CDR2 as FQGNSA. This CDR3 contains 15 residues. V lost 0 bases, J lost 1 base, and 8 bases lay in between.

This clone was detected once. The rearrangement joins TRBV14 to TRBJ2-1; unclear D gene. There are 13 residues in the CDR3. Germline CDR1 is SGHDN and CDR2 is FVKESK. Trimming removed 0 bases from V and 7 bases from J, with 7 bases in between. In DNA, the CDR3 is TGTGCCAGCAGCCAAGACAGGCGTAATGAGCAGTTCTTC. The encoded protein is CASSQDRRNEQFF.

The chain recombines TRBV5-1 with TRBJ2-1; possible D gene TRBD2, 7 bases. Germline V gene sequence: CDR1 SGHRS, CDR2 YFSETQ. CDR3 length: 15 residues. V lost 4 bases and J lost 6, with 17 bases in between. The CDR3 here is CASSPTGGPGNEQFF. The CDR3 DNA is TGCGCCAGCAGCCCGACGGGGGGCCCAGGCAATGAGCAGTTCTTC.

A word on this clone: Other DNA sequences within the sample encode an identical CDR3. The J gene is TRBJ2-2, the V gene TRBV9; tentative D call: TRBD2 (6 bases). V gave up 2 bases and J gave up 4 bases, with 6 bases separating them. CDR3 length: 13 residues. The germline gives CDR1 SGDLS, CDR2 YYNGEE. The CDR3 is CASSVGGTGELFF. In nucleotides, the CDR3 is TGTGCCAGCAGCGTCGGGGGCACCGGGGAGCTGTTTTTT.

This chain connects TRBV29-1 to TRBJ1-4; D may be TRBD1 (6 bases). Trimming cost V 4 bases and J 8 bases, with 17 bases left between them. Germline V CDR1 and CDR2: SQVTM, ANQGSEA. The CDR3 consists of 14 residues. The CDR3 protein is CSVGEWQGREKLFF. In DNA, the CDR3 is TGCAGCGTTGGGGAATGGCAGGGGCGAGAAAAACTGTTTTTT.

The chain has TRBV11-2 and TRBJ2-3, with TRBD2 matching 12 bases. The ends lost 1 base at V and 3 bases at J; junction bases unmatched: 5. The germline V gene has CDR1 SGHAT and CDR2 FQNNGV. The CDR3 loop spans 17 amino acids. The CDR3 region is CASSLGTSGVLTDTQYF. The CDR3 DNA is TGTGCCAGCAGCTTAGGGACTAGCGGGGTATTGACAGATACGCAGTATTTT.

In DNA, the CDR3 is TGTGCCAGCAGCTTAGGCGGCAATTGGGCCTACAATGAGCAGTTCTTC. Protein product: CASSLGGNWAYNEQFF. The chain combines TRBV7-9 with TRBJ2-1; D gene unclear. Germline V gene lookup returns CDR1 SEHNR and CDR2 FQNEAQ (reference sequence). With 1 base removed from V and 2 bases from J, the gap between germline ends came to 12 bases. This CDR3 contains 16 residues.

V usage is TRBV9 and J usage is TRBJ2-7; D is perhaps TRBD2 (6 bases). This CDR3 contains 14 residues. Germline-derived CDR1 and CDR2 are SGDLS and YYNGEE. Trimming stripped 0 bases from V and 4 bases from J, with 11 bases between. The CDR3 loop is CASSVATSGYEQYF. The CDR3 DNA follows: TGTGCCAGCAGCGTAGCTACGAGCGGGTACGAGCAGTACTTC.

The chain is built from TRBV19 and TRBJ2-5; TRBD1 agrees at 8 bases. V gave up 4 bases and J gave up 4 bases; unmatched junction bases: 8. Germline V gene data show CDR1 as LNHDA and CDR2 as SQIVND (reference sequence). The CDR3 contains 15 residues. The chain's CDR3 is CASSRDFDRGETQYF. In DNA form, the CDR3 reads TGTGCCAGTAGTAGAGACTTCGACAGGGGAGAGACCCAGTACTTC.

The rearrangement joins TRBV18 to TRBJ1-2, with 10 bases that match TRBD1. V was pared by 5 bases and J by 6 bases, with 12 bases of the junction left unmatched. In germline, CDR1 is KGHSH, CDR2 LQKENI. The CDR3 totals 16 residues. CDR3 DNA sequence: TGTGCCAGCTCAACGGCAGCCAGACAGGGGGCGAATGGCTACACCTTC. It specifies CASSTAARQGANGYTF. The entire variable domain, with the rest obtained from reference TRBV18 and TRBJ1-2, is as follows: NAGVMQNPRHLVRRRGQEARLRCSPMKGHSHVYWYRQLPEEGLKFMVYLQKENIIDESGMPKERFSAEFPKEGPSILRIQQVVRGDSAAYFCASSTAARQGANGYTFGSGTRLTVV.

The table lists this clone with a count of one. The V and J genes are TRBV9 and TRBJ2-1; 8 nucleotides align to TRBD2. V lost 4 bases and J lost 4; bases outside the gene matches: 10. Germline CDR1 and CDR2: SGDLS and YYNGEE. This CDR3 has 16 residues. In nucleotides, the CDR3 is TGTGCCAGCAGCCCGACGAGCGGGGGACTGTACAATGAGCAGTTCTTC. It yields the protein CASSPTSGGLYNEQFF.

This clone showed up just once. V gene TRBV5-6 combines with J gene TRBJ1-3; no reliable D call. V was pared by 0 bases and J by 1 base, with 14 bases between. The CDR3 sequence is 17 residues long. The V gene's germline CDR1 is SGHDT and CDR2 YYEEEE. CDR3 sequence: CASSLEGWRWSGNTIYF. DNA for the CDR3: TGTGCCAGCAGCTTGGAGGGATGGAGGTGGTCTGGAAACACCATATATTTT.

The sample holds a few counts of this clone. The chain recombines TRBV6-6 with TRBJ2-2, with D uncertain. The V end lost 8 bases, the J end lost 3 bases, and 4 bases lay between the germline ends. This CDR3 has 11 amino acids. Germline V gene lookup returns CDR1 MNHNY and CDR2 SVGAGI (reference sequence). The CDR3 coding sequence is TGTGCCAGCTATTACACCGGGGAGCTGTTTTTT. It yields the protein CASYYTGELFF.

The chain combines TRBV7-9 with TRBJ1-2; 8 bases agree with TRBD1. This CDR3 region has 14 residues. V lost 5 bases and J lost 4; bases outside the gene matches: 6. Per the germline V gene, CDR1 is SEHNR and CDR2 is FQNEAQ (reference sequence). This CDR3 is CASSPTGTGYGYTF. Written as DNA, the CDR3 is TGTGCCAGCAGCCCCACGGGGACAGGCTATGGCTACACCTTC.

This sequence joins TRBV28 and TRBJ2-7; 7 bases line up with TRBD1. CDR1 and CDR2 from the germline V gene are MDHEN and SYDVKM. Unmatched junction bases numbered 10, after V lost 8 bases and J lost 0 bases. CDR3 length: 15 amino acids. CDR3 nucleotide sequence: TGTGCCAGCTGGGGTCGGGGACAGAGCTCCTACGAGCAGTACTTC. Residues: CASWGRGQSSYEQYF.

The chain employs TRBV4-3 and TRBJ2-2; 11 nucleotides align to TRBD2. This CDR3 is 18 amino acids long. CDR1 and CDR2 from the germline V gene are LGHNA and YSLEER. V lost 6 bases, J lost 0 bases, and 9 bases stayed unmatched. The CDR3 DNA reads TGCGCCAGCAGTTCCCCGGGACTAGCGGCCGCGAACACCGGGGAGCTGTTTTTT. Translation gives CASSSPGLAAANTGELFF.

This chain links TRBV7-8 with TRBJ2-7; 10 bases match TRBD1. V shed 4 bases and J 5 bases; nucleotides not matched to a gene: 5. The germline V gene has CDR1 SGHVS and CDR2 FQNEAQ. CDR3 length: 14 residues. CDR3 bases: TGTGCCAGCAGCTCCCGGACAGGGGGTAACGAGCAGTACTTC. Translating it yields CASSSRTGGNEQYF.